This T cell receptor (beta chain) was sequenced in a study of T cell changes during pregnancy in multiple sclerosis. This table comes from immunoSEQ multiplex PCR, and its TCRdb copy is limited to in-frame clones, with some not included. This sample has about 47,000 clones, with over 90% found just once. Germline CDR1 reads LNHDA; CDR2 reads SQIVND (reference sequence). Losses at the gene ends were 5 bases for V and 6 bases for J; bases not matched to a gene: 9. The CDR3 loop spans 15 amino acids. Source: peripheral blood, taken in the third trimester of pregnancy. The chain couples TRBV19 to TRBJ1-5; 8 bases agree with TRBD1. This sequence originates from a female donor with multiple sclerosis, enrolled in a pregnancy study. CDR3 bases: TGTGCCAGTAGTTCTGGGCCAGGGGGCGTTCAGCCCCAGCATTTT. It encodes CASSSGPGGVQPQHF. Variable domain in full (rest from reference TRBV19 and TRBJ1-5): DGGITQSPKYLFRKEGQNVTLSCEQNLNHDAMYWYRQDPGQGLRLIYYSQIVNDFQKGDIAEGYSVSREKKESFPLTVTSAQKNPTAFYLCASSSGPGGVQPQHFGDGTRLSIL.